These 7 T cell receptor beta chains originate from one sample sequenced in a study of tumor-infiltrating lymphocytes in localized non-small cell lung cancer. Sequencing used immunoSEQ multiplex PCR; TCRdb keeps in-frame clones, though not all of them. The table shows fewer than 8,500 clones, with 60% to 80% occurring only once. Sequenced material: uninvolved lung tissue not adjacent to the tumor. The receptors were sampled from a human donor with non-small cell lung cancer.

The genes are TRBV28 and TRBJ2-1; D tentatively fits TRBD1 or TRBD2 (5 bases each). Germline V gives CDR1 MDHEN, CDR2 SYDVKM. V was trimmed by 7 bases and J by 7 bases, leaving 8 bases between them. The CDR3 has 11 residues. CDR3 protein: CASTWGNEQFF. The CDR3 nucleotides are TGTGCCAGCACCTGGGGGAATGAGCAGTTCTTC.

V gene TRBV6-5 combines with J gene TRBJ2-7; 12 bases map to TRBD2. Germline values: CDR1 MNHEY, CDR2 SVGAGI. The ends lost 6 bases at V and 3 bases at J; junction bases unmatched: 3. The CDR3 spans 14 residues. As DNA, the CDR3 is TGTGCCAGCAGGCCGGGACTAGCGGGCTACGAGCAGTACTTC. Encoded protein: CASRPGLAGYEQYF.

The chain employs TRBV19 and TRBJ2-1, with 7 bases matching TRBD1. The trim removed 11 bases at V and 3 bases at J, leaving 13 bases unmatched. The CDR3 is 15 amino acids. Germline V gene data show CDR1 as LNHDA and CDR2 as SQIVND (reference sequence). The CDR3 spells CAASPQGNYYNEQFF. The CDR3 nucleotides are TGTGCCGCGTCGCCACAGGGGAATTACTACAATGAGCAGTTCTTC.

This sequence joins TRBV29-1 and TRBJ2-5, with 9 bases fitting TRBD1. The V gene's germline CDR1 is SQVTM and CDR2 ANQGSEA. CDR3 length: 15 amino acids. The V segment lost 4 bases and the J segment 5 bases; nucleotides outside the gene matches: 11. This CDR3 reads CSVVWGTGLGETQYF. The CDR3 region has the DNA TGCAGCGTTGTGTGGGGGACAGGGTTAGGGGAGACCCAGTACTTC. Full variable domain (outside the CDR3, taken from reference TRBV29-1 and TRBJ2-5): SAVISQKPSRDICQRGTSLTIQCQVDSQVTMMFWYRQQPGQSLTLIATANQGSEATYESGFVIDKFPISRPNLTFSTLTVSNMSPEDSSIYLCSVVWGTGLGETQYFGPGTRLLVL.

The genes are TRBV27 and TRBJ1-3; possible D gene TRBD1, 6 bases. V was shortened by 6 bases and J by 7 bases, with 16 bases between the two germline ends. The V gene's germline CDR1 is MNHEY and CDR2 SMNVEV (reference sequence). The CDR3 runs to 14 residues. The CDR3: CASSLGPRGNTIYF. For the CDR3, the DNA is TGTGCCAGCAGCCTGGGACCCAGGGGTAACACCATATATTTT.

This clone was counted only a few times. In nucleotides, the CDR3 is TGTGCCAGTGCGGACAGGGTCAATCAGCCCCAGCATTTT. This encodes CASADRVNQPQHF. The rearrangement links TRBV19 to TRBJ1-5; 8 bases map to TRBD1. This CDR3 is built from 13 residues. Germline V gene data show CDR1 as LNHDA and CDR2 as SQIVND (reference sequence). V lost 8 bases, J lost 3 bases, and 3 bases stayed unmatched.

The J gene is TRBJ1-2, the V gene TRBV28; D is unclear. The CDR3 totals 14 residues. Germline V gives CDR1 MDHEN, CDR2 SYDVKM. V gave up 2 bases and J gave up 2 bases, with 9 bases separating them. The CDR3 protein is CASSLPGTNYGYTF. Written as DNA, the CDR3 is TGTGCCAGCAGTTTACCGGGAACCAACTATGGCTACACCTTC.